A selection of T cell receptor beta chains follows, all from one sample in a study of blood T cell repertoires in COVID-19. Clones were sequenced by immunoSEQ multiplex PCR, and TCRdb holds only the in-frame ones, with some missing. This sample has 150,000 to 200,000 clones, with around 90% found just once. The specimen was peripheral blood. The receptors were gathered from a man aged 50 to 59 who had recovered from COVID-19. Both conserved end residues are part of each CDR3. D genes are given only for firm matches. Rows give clone size only sometimes, using once, few, many, or a class for an expanded clone.

D | size | J | V | CDR3 | DNA
NA | NA | TRBJ2-3 | TRBV7-2 | CASTLGQGTQYF | TGTGCCAGCACTCTGGGGCAAGGTACGCAGTATTTT
NA | NA | TRBJ1-5 | TRBV19 | CASSTPGVPNQPQHF | TGTGCCAGTAGTACCCCGGGGGTACCTAATCAGCCCCAGCATTTT
TRBD1 | few | TRBJ1-5 | TRBV4-1 | CASSQDRGQGIQPQHF | TGCGCCAGCAGCCAAGATAGGGGACAGGGAATCCAGCCCCAGCATTTT
NA | NA | TRBJ1-1 | TRBV27 | CASSPSGGSEAFF | TGTGCCAGCTCACCCTCGGGGGGGAGTGAAGCTTTCTTT
TRBD2 | NA | TRBJ2-3 | TRBV7-2 | CASTTRTVAGGPSTQYF | TGTGCCAGCACTACTAGGACGGTAGCGGGGGGCCCGAGTACGCAGTATTTT
TRBD1 | NA | TRBJ2-7 | TRBV29-1 | CSVESAGTGGYEQYF | TGCAGCGTTGAATCGGCCGGGACAGGGGGCTACGAGCAGTACTTC
TRBD1 | NA | TRBJ1-5 | TRBV19 | CASSSQTGAGQPQHF | TGTGCCAGTAGTTCACAGACAGGGGCGGGTCAGCCCCAGCATTTT
TRBD2 | NA | TRBJ2-3 | TRBV9 | CASSEPGLAGARDTQYF | TGTGCCAGCAGCGAACCGGGACTAGCGGGGGCAAGGGATACGCAGTATTTT
NA | NA | TRBJ1-6 | TRBV7-3 | CASSLKGGGNSPLHF | TGTGCCAGCAGCTTAAAGGGCGGGGGCAATTCACCCCTCCACTTT
TRBD1 | NA | TRBJ2-7 | TRBV30 | CAWMKPGQEMDEQYF | TGTGCCTGGATGAAACCGGGACAGGAGATGGACGAGCAGTACTTC
NA | once | TRBJ2-2 | TRBV7-3 | CASSSQVYTGELFF | TGTGCCAGCAGCTCCCAGGTGTACACCGGGGAGCTGTTTTTT
NA | few | TRBJ1-6 | TRBV21-1 | CASSNHRGNSPLHF | TGTGCCAGCAGCAATCACAGGGGGAATTCACCCCTCCACTTT
TRBD2 | NA | TRBJ2-5 | TRBV5-4 | CASSLPGLPQETQYF | TGTGCCAGCAGCTTGCCGGGACTACCGCAAGAGACCCAGTACTTC
TRBD1 | NA | TRBJ1-2 | TRBV11-2 | CASSLTGSQGYTF | TGTGCCAGCAGCTTGACAGGGTCTCAAGGCTACACCTTC
NA | once | TRBJ2-3 | TRBV7-2 | CASSLHYGGPLGADTQYF | TGTGCCAGCAGCCTACATTACGGGGGGCCCTTGGGGGCAGATACGCAGTATTTT
TRBD2 | NA | TRBJ2-7 | TRBV11-2 | CASRFSGTTYEQYF | TGTGCCAGCAGGTTTAGCGGGACTACGTACGAGCAGTACTTC
NA | NA | TRBJ1-5 | TRBV6-2/TRBV6-3 | CASSYSSPNQPQHF | TGTGCCAGCAGTTACTCCAGTCCCAATCAGCCCCAGCATTTT
TRBD2 | NA | TRBJ2-3 | TRBV4-3 | CASSQDGLAGSTDTQYF | TGCGCCAGCAGCCAAGATGGACTAGCGGGGTCCACAGATACGCAGTATTTT
NA | NA | TRBJ2-5 | TRBV6-6 | CASSPRRTTLRMGETQYF | TGTGCCAGCAGTCCTAGACGCACAACTTTGAGGATGGGAGAGACCCAGTACTTC
NA | few | TRBJ2-7 | TRBV3-1/TRBV3-2 | CASRADLPPYEQYF | TGTGCCAGCAGAGCGGACTTACCCCCCTACGAGCAGTACTTC
NA | once | TRBJ2-5 | TRBV6-5 | CASSYESGTQYF | TGTGCCAGCAGTTATGAGTCCGGGACCCAGTACTTC
NA | NA | TRBJ1-2 | TRBV23-1 | CASSQPVGYTF | TGCGCCAGTTCGCAACCGGTCGGCTACACCTTC
TRBD1 | NA | TRBJ2-5 | TRBV28 | CASSFVTSGGRETQYF | TGTGCCAGCAGTTTTGTGACGTCAGGGGGCCGAGAGACCCAGTACTTC
TRBD1 | NA | TRBJ2-2 | TRBV29-1 | CSVEGGTGGITGELFF | TGCAGCGTTGAAGGTGGGACAGGAGGAATCACCGGGGAGCTGTTTTTT
NA | NA | TRBJ1-5 | TRBV28 | CASSTQGTKLWPQHF | TGTGCCAGCAGTACCCAAGGGACAAAACTGTGGCCCCAGCATTTT
NA | NA | TRBJ1-1 | TRBV15 | CATSRDQGGVTEAFF | TGTGCCACCAGCAGAGACCAAGGCGGGGTCACTGAAGCTTTCTTT
TRBD1 | NA | TRBJ2-5 | TRBV5-1 | CASSSPNRGGETQYF | TGCGCCAGCAGCTCCCCTAACAGGGGTGGGGAGACCCAGTACTTC
NA | NA | TRBJ2-3 | TRBV29-1 | CSVSVGGDTQYF | TGCAGCGTCTCCGTCGGGGGAGATACGCAGTATTTT
NA | NA | TRBJ2-1 | TRBV3-1/TRBV3-2 | CASSPGGAYNEQFF | TGTGCCAGCAGCCCTGGAGGGGCCTACAATGAGCAGTTCTTC
TRBD1 | NA | TRBJ1-1 | TRBV29-1 | CSAGGGNTEAFF | TGCAGCGCAGGGGGTGGGAACACTGAAGCTTTCTTT
NA | few | TRBJ2-3 | TRBV10-1 | CASSSEGARTDTQYF | TGCGCCAGCAGTTCGGAGGGGGCTCGGACAGATACGCAGTATTTT
NA | NA | TRBJ1-5 | TRBV7-2 | CASSEVGRQPAGSNQPQHF | TGTGCCAGCAGCGAAGTGGGACGGCAACCAGCGGGGAGCAATCAGCCCCAGCATTTT
TRBD1 | NA | TRBJ1-5 | TRBV19 | CASRPSRTGLGYSNQPQHF | TGTGCCAGTAGGCCGAGCCGGACAGGGCTAGGTTATAGCAATCAGCCCCAGCATTTT
TRBD1 | NA | TRBJ2-5 | TRBV19 | CASSSGQQETQYF | TGTGCCAGTAGTTCGGGACAGCAAGAGACCCAGTACTTC
TRBD1 | NA | TRBJ1-2 | TRBV7-2 | CASSSDRTGAYGYTF | TGTGCCAGCAGCTCAGATCGGACAGGGGCCTATGGCTACACCTTC
TRBD1 | NA | TRBJ2-1 | TRBV5-4 | CASSLDRGIGNEQFF | TGTGCCAGCAGCTTGGACAGGGGAATTGGCAATGAGCAGTTCTTC
TRBD2 | once | TRBJ2-7 | TRBV7-2 | CASSYRGDGDEQYF | TGTGCCAGCAGCTATCGGGGGGATGGCGACGAGCAGTACTTC
TRBD2 | NA | TRBJ2-7 | TRBV6-2/TRBV6-3 | CASSPPPLAGGRYEQYF | TGTGCCAGCAGCCCACCCCCACTAGCGGGAGGTCGCTACGAGCAGTACTTC
TRBD1 | NA | TRBJ2-3 | TRBV19 | CASSIDRDREDTQYF | TGTGCCAGTAGTATAGATCGGGACAGGGAAGATACGCAGTATTTT
TRBD1 | NA | TRBJ2-4 | TRBV28 | CASSLLGQGFAGQYF | TGTGCCAGCAGTTTATTGGGACAGGGGTTTGCTGGTCAGTACTTC
TRBD1 | NA | TRBJ2-7 | TRBV6-5 | CASSLDRGTPYEQYF | TGTGCCAGCAGCCTGGACAGGGGGACTCCCTACGAGCAGTACTTC
TRBD2 | NA | TRBJ2-1 | TRBV27 | CASSLIKTSGIVYNEQFF | TGTGCCAGCAGTTTGATTAAGACTAGCGGGATTGTATACAATGAGCAGTTCTTC
NA | NA | TRBJ2-7 | TRBV6-1 | CASSEQKYEQYF | TGTGCCAGCAGTGAACAGAAGTACGAGCAGTACTTC
NA | NA | TRBJ1-2 | TRBV2 | CASRLQGDGGYTF | TGTGCCAGCAGATTACAGGGAGATGGTGGCTACACCTTC
NA | NA | TRBJ2-5 | TRBV5-1 | CASSSSSSSQETQYF | TGCGCCAGCAGCTCTAGCTCTAGCAGCCAAGAGACCCAGTACTTC
NA | NA | TRBJ2-2 | TRBV27 | CASSLLRTRDLGGELFF | TGTGCCAGCAGTTTATTACGAACCAGGGATTTAGGCGGGGAGCTGTTTTTT
TRBD1 | NA | TRBJ1-1 | TRBV14 | CASSRQGGLNTEAFF | TGTGCCAGCAGCCGTCAAGGGGGCTTGAACACTGAAGCTTTCTTT
TRBD2 | NA | TRBJ2-7 | TRBV5-8 | CASSLGSGRRSFEQYF | TGTGCCAGCAGCTTGGGAAGCGGGAGGAGGAGTTTCGAGCAGTACTTC
NA | few | TRBJ1-4 | TRBV28 | CASSIPGEKLFF | TGTGCCAGCAGCATCCCAGGTGAAAAACTGTTTTTT
NA | NA | TRBJ1-2 | TRBV7-9 | CASSLPPRVSAYGYTF | TGTGCCAGCAGCTTACCCCCCAGGGTGTCCGCCTATGGCTACACCTTC
TRBD1 | many | TRBJ2-7 | TRBV6-5 | CASRKGQPYEQYF | TGTGCCAGCAGGAAGGGACAGCCCTACGAGCAGTACTTC
TRBD1 | NA | TRBJ2-7 | TRBV7-6 | CASSLTTGYGEQYF | TGTGCCAGCAGCTTGACGACAGGGTACGGCGAGCAGTACTTC
NA | NA | TRBJ1-2 | TRBV3-1/TRBV3-2 | CASSQWYGNLVGYTF | TGTGCCAGCAGCCAATGGTACGGGAATTTGGTGGGCTACACCTTC
TRBD2 | once | TRBJ2-3 | TRBV4-3 | CASSQGLAGTDTQYF | TGCGCCAGCAGCCAAGGTCTAGCGGGCACAGATACGCAGTATTTT
TRBD1 | NA | TRBJ1-2 | TRBV6-5 | CASSTTGATNYGYTF | TGTGCCAGCAGTACCACAGGGGCGACTAACTATGGCTACACCTTC
TRBD1 | NA | TRBJ1-5 | TRBV28 | CAGQGRQNQPQHF | TGTGCCGGACAGGGACGCCAGAATCAGCCCCAGCATTTT